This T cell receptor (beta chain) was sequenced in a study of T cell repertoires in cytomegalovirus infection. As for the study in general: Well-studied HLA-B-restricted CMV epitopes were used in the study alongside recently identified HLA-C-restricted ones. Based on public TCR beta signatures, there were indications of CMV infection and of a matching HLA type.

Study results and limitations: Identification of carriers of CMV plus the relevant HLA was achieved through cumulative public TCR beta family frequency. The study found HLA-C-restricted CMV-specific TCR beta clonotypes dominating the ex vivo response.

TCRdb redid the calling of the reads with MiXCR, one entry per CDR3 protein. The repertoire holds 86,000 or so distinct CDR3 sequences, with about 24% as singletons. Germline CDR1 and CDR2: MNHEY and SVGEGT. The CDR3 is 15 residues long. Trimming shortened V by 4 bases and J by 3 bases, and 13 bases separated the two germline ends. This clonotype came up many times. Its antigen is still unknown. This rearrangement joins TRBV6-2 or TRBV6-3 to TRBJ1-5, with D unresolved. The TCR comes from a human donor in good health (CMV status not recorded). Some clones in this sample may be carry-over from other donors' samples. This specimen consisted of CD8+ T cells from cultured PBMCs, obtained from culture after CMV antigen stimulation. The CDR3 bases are TGTGCCAGCAGTTTTCCGGACGGAATCAATCAGCCCCAGCATTTT. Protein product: CASSFPDGINQPQHF.